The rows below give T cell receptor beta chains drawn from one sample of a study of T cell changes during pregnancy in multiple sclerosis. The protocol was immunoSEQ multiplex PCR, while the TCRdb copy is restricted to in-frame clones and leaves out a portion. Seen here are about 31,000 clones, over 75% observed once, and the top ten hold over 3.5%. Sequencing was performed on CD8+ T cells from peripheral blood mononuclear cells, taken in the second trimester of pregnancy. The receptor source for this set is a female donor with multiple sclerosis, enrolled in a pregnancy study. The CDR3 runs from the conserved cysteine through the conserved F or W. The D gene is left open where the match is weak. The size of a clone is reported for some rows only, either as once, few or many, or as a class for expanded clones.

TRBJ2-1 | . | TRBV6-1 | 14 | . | TGTGCCAGCAGTGAACACCGGGAACCCAATGAGCAGTTCTTC | CASSEHREPNEQFF
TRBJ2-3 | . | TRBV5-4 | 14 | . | TGTGCCAGCAGACCGGCGGGGACCACAGATACGCAGTATTTT | CASRPAGTTDTQYF
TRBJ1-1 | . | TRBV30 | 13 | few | TGTGCCTGGAGTCAACAGAGACACACTGAAGCTTTCTTT | CAWSQQRHTEAFF
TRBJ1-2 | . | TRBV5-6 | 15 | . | TGTGCCAGCAGCTTGGCCCGGGACACCTTTTATGGCTACACCTTC | CASSLARDTFYGYTF
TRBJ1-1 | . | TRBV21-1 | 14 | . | TGTGCCAGCAGTACAGGGGTATTTGGCACTGAAGCTTTCTTT | CASSTGVFGTEAFF
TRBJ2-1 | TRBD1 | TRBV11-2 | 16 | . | TGTGCCAGCAGCTTAGGCCCTGGACAGGAGAACAATGAGCAGTTCTTC | CASSLGPGQENNEQFF
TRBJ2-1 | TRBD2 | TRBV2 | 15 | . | TGTGCCAGCAGACCCACTAGCGACCTCTACAATGAGCAGTTCTTC | CASRPTSDLYNEQFF
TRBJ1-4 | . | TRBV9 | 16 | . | TGTGCCAGCAGCGTAGACGTCCGGTCCGGTAATGAAAAACTGTTTTTT | CASSVDVRSGNEKLFF
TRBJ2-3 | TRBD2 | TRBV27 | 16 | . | TGTGCCACTCGAGAACGGACTAGCGGACCCACAGATACGCAGTATTTT | CATRERTSGPTDTQYF
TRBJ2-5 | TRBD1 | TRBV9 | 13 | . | TGTGCCAGCAGGGAACAGGGGGCGGAGACCCAGTACTTC | CASREQGAETQYF
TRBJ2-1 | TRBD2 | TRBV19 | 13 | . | TGTGCCAGTAGTAAACTAGCGGGAGGGGAGCAGTTCTTC | CASSKLAGGEQFF
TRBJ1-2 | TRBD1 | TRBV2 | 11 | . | TGTGCCAGGGGACAGGGGGATGGCTACACCTTC | CARGQGDGYTF
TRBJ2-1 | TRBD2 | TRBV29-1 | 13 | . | TGCAGCGTTGAGCCAGCGGGAGTATATGAGCAGTTCTTC | CSVEPAGVYEQFF
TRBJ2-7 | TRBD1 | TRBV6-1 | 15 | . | TGTGCCAGCGGTAAGGGGACAGGCAGCTCCTACGAGCAGTACTTC | CASGKGTGSSYEQYF
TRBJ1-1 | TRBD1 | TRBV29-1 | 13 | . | TGCAGCGCCCGGACAGGTGGGAACACTGAAGCTTTCTTT | CSARTGGNTEAFF
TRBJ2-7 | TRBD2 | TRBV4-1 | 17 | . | TGCGCCAGCAGCCAAGATCCGGGAGGGGGAGCCTCCTACGAGCAGTACTTC | CASSQDPGGGASYEQYF
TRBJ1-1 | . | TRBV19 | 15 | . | TGTGCCAGTAGTTGGTCAGTCAGATCGAACACTGAAGCTTTCTTT | CASSWSVRSNTEAFF
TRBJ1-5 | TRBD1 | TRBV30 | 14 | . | TGTGCCTGGAGTGGGACAGGGGGCAATCAGCCCCAGCATTTT | CAWSGTGGNQPQHF
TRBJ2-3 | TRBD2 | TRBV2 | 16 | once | TGTGCCAGCAGCGGAGGACTAGCGGGACCCACAGATACGCAGTATTTT | CASSGGLAGPTDTQYF
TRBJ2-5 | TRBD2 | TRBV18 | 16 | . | TGTGCCAGCTCACACCACAGCGGGAGGAACCGAGAGACCCAGTACTTC | CASSHHSGRNRETQYF
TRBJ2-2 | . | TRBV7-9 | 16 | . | TGTGCCAGCAGCTTCTCCGGGACTGTCTGGACCGGGGAGCTGTTTTTT | CASSFSGTVWTGELFF
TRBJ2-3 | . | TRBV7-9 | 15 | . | TGTGCCAGCAGCCCTGGACTGGACCACACAGATACGCAGTATTTT | CASSPGLDHTDTQYF
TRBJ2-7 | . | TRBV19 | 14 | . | TGTGCCAGTAGTAATCAGGGATCGTCCTACGAGCAGTACTTC | CASSNQGSSYEQYF
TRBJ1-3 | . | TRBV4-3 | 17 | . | TGCGCCAGCAGCCAAGACCCTTACAGGAGCTCTGGAAACACCATATATTTT | CASSQDPYRSSGNTIYF
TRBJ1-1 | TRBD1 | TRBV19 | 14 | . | TGTGCCAGTAGACTTCAGGGGGCTAACACTGAAGCTTTCTTT | CASRLQGANTEAFF
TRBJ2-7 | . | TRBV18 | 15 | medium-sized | TGTGCCAGCTCCCCAACAAAGACAGGACAATACGAGCAGTACTTC | CASSPTKTGQYEQYF
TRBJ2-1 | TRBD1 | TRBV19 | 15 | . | TGTGCCAGTAGTGTATTGACAGGGGGCTACAATGAGCAGTTCTTC | CASSVLTGGYNEQFF
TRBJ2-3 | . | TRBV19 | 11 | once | TGTGCCAGTAGTCACACAGATACGCAGTATTTT | CASSHTDTQYF
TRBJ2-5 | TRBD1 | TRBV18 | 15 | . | TGTGCCAGCTCACCACCGGGGACAGCCCGAGAGACCCAGTACTTC | CASSPPGTARETQYF
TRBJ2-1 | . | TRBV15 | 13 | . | TGTGCCACCAGCAGAGAGGATCGGGATAATCAGTTCTTC | CATSREDRDNQFF
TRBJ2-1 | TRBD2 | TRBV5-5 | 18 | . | TGTGCCAGCAGCTTGGCCTCGGCGGGAGCACATCCCTACAATGAGCAGTTCTTC | CASSLASAGAHPYNEQFF
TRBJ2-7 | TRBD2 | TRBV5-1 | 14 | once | TGCGCCAGCAGCTCCAGCGGGAGTGGCTACGAGCAGTACTTC | CASSSSGSGYEQYF
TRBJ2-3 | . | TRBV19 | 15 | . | TGTGCCAGTAGTATATTTGGGGGGGCAACAGATACGCAGTATTTT | CASSIFGGATDTQYF
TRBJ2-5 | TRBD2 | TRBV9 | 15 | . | TGTGCCAGCAGCGTAGCGGGACTAGCGGTAGAGACCCAGTACTTC | CASSVAGLAVETQYF
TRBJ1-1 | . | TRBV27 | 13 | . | TGTGCCAGCAGTTTAAGGGGGAACACTGAAGCTTTCTTT | CASSLRGNTEAFF
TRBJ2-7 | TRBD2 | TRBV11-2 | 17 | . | TGTGCCAGCAGCTCAAGACTAGCGGGAGATTATTCCTACGAGCAGTACTTC | CASSSRLAGDYSYEQYF
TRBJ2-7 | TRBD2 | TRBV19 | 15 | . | TGTGCCAGTAGTCCACGCCGGGAGGTACTCTACGAGCAGTACTTC | CASSPRREVLYEQYF
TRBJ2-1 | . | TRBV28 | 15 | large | TGTGCCAGCAGTTTAGGGCGGGACCCCTTGAATGAGCAGTTCTTC | CASSLGRDPLNEQFF
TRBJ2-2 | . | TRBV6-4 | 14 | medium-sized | TGTGCCAGCAGTGAAGTGGCTAGCACCGGGGAGCTGTTTTTT | CASSEVASTGELFF
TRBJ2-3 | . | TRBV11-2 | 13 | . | TGTGCCAGCAGCTTACGGAGAGGAGATACGCAGTATTTT | CASSLRRGDTQYF
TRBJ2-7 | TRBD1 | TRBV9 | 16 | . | TGTGCCAGCAGCTCTTACCAGGGGGCGCTCGGTGACGAGCAGTACTTC | CASSSYQGALGDEQYF
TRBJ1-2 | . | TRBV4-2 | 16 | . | TGTGCCAGCAGCGAAACCGGGCCGGCGGGGAGCTATGGCTACACCTTC | CASSETGPAGSYGYTF
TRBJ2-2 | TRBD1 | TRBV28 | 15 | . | TGTGCCAGCAGTTCGGGACAGGGGCACACCGGGGAGCTGTTTTTT | CASSSGQGHTGELFF
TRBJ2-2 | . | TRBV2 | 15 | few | TGTGCCAGCATCAAAAGGCTGGAGTGGACCGGGGAGCTGTTTTTT | CASIKRLEWTGELFF
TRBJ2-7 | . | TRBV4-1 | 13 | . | TGCGCCAGCAGCCCCAGGGAAAACTACGAGCAGTACTTC | CASSPRENYEQYF
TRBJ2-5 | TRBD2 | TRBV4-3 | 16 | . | TGCGCCAGCAGCCAAGATCGGGCGGGAGTCGGCGAGACCCAGTACTTC | CASSQDRAGVGETQYF
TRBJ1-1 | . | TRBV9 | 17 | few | TGTGCCAGCAGCGTTAATATTGCGACACCCGCCCTGGCTGAAGCTTTCTTT | CASSVNIATPALAEAFF
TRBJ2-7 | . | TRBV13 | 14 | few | TGTGCCAGCAGCTTAGGGGCTAGCTGGTACGAGCAGTACTTC | CASSLGASWYEQYF
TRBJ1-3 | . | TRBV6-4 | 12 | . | TGTGCCAGCACCAACTCTGGAAACACCATATATTTT | CASTNSGNTIYF
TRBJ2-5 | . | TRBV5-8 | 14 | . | TGTGCCAGCAGCTTGAGGTGGGAGCGAGAGACCCAGTACTTC | CASSLRWERETQYF
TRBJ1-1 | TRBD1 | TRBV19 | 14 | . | TGTGCCAGTAGTACCGGGACAGGGCACACTGAAGCTTTCTTT | CASSTGTGHTEAFF
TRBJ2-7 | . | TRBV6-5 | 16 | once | TGTGCCAGCAGTTACTCGAGAGGCGGAGGGGTTTACGAGCAGTACTTC | CASSYSRGGGVYEQYF
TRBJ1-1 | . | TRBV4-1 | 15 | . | TGCGCCAGCAGCCTACACAGGGCTGCGGGCACTGAAGCTTTCTTT | CASSLHRAAGTEAFF